Given below is one T cell receptor (beta chain) in context. Its antigen remains unknown. Looked up from germline, CDR1 is SGHAT and CDR2 is FQNNGV. The CDR3 has 15 residues. The trim removed 5 bases at V and 3 bases at J, leaving 8 bases unmatched. This sample was included in a study of identical twins. Study conclusions and caveats: Fewer insertions were carried by abundant cord blood beta clonotypes, but none was seen in memory repertoires. Beta out-of-frame twin sharing showed a weaker excess. These conclusions were based on statistical analysis (cross-sectional, not following the same donors).

A universal primer site was incorporated via template switching, and the cDNA contained unique molecular identifiers. TCRdb reprocessed the 5' RACE reads with MiXCR, giving one entry per CDR3 protein. The sample yields about 530,000 distinct CDR3 sequences, 13% to 15% seen once. These records were also assigned to another study, of yellow fever vaccine responses in identical twins.

Sequencing was done on a sample of CD4+ T cells sorted from blood. This rearrangement joins TRBV11-2 to TRBJ2-7; 9 nucleotides align to TRBD2. This TCR came from a woman between 18 and 29 years old in good health. The DNA for the CDR3 is TGTGCCAGCAGCAAAAGGACTAGCGCATACTACGAGCAGTACTTC. It encodes CASSKRTSAYYEQYF.